This TCR beta chain comes out of a study of shared clonotypes between healthy human individuals. There are 15 residues in the CDR3. CDR1 and CDR2 from the germline V gene are MDHEN and SYDVKM. The V and J ends lost 1 base and 3 bases respectively, with 13 bases between them. Some clones are missing from TCRdb's copy, which holds only in-frame ones; the method was immunoSEQ multiplex PCR. The top ten hold around 0.35% of the sample, which has roughly 2,300,000 clones, under 95% seen once. The sequence came from a man aged 18-30 years in good health. Some clones in this sample may be carry-over from other donors' samples. Material for sequencing was naive CD4+ T cells from PBMCs. Documented subset: CD45RA+ positively selected. The chain joins TRBV28 to TRBJ2-7; maybe TRBD2 (6 bases). In DNA form, the CDR3 reads TGTGCCAGCAGTTTATTAGGGACTGCCGGCTACGAGCAGTACTTC. It yields the protein CASSLLGTAGYEQYF.